What follows describes a single TCR beta chain. Its specificity is unknown. This CDR3 region has 15 residues. Trimming stripped 4 bases from V and 5 bases from J, with 14 bases between. The data were taken from a study of T cells in Graves' hyperthyroidism and ophthalmopathy. Across the whole study: Peripheral blood was acquired at first diagnosis, ahead of any therapy whatsoever. Study observations and caveats: Most expanded thyroid clonotypes above 0.001 recurred in blood.

The TCR beta CDR3 regions underwent amplification using RNA transcripts as the source. The TCR CDR3 was amplified in a first-round RT-PCR using the HTBI primer set. TCRdb reanalysed the multiplex PCR reads using MiXCR and keeps one entry per CDR3 protein. The sample consists of 200,000 to 300,000 distinct CDR3 sequences, almost 25% of them appearing once. Under 3 months was the duration of disease in ophthalmopathy patients, who also had a Clinical Activity Score of at least 3 and a NOSPECS grade of at least 4. The TCR comes from a woman between 35 and 50 years old with Graves' ophthalmopathy. The sequencing input was blood. The chain has TRBV12-3 or TRBV12-4 and TRBJ2-2; TRBD2 is a possible D gene (6 bases). CDR3 DNA: TGTGCCAGCAGTTCGGCAGGGAGGTTTACCGGGGAGCTGTTTTTT. This gives the protein CASSSAGRFTGELFF.